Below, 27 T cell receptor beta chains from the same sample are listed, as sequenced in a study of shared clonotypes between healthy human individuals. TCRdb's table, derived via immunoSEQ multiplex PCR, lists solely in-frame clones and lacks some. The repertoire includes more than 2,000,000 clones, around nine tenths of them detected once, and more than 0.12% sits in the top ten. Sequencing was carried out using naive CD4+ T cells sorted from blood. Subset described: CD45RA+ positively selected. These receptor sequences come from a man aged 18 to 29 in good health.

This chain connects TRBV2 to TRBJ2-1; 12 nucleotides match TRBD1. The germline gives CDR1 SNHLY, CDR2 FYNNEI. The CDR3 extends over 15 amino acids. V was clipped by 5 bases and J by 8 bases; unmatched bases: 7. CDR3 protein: CASSSRDRGPDEQFF. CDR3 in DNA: TGTGCCAGCAGTTCCCGGGACAGGGGGCCAGATGAGCAGTTCTTC.

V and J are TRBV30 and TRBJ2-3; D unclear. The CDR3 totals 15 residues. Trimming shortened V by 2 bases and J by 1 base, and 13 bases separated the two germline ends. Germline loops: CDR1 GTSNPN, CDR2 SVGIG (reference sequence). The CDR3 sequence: CAWSFGPGGTDTQYF. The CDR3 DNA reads TGTGCCTGGAGTTTTGGTCCTGGGGGCACAGATACGCAGTATTTT.

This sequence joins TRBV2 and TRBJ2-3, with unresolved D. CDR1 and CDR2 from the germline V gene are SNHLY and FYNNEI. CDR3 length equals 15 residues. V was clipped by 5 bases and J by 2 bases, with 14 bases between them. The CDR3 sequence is CASSPKTLATDTQYF. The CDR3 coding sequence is TGTGCCAGCAGTCCTAAAACCTTAGCCACAGATACGCAGTATTTT.

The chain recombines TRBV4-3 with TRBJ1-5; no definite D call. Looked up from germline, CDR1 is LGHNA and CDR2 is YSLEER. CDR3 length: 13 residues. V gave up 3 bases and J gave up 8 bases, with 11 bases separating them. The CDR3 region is CASSQSTLEPQHF. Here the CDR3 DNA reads TGCGCCAGCAGCCAGTCCACACTGGAGCCCCAGCATTTT.

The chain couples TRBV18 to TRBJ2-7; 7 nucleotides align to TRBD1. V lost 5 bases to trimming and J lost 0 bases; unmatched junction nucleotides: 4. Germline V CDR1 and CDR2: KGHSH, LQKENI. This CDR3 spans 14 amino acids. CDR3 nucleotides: TGTGCCAGCTCATCCCGGGACAGCTCCTACGAGCAGTACTTC. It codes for CASSSRDSSYEQYF.

DNA of the CDR3: TGTGCCAGCAGACCTGACAGTACTTATAATGAAAAACTGTTTTTT. It is translated as CASRPDSTYNEKLFF. This chain joins TRBV2 and TRBJ1-4; D possibly corresponds to TRBD1 (5 bases). CDR1 SNHLY and CDR2 FYNNEI come from the germline V gene. The germline V and J ends were trimmed by 6 bases and 4 bases, with 15 bases remaining between them. CDR3 length: 15 residues.

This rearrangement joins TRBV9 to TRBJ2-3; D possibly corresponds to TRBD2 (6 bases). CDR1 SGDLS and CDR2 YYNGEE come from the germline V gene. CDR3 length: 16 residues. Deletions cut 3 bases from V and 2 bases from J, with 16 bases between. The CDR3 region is CASSALGGKPTDTQYF. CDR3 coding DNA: TGTGCCAGCAGCGCTCTTGGCGGGAAGCCCACAGATACGCAGTATTTT.

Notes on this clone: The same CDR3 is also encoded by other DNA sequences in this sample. CDR3 protein: CASSWGQGSYEQYF. CDR3 DNA sequence: TGCGCCAGCAGCTGGGGACAGGGGTCCTACGAGCAGTACTTC. The V call is TRBV5-1, the J call TRBJ2-7, with 10 bases identical to TRBD1. Germline V gene lookup returns CDR1 SGHRS and CDR2 YFSETQ. CDR3 size: 14 residues. V was clipped by 3 bases and J by 1 base; unmatched bases: 1.

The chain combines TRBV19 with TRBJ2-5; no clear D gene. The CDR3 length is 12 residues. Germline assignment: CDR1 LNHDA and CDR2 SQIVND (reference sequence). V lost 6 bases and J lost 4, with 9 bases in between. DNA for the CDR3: TGTGCCAGTAGAGCCCGCGGAGAGACCCAGTACTTC. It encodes CASRARGETQYF.

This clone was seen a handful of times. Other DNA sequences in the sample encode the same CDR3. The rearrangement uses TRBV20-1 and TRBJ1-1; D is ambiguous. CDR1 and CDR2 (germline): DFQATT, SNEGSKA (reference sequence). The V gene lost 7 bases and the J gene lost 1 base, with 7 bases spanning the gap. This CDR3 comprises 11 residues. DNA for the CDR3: TGCAGTGTCCCGGGGAACACTGAAGCTTTCTTT. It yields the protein CSVPGNTEAFF.

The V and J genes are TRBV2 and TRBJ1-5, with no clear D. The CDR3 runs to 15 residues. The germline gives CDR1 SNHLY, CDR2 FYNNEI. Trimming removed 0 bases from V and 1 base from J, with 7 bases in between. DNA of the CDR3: TGTGCCAGCAGTGAAGCGCCAGGAAGCAATCAGCCCCAGCATTTT. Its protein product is CASSEAPGSNQPQHF.

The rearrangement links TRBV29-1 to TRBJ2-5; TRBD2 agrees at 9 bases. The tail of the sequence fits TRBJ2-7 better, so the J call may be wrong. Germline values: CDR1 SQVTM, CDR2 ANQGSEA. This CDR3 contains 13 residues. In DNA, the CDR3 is TGCAGCGTTGCTAGCGGGGCTGGGTACGAGCAGTACTTC. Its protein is CSVASGAGYEQYF.

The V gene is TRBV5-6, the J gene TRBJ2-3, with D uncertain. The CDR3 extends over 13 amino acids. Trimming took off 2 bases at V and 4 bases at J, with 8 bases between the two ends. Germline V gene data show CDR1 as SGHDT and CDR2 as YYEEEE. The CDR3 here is CASSFRASDTQYF. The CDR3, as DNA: TGTGCCAGCAGCTTTAGGGCCTCAGATACGCAGTATTTT.

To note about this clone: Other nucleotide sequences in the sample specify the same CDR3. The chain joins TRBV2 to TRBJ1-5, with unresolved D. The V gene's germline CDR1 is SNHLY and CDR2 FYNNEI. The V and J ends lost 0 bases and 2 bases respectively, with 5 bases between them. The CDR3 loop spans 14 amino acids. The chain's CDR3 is CASSEALGNQPQHF. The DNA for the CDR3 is TGTGCCAGCAGTGAAGCTCTTGGCAATCAGCCCCAGCATTTT.

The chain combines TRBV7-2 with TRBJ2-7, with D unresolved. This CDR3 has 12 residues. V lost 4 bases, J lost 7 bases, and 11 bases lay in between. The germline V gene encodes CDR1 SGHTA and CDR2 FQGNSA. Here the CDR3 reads CASSSTDSEQYF. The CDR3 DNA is TGTGCCAGCAGCTCCACAGACTCGGAGCAGTACTTC.

The chain's CDR3 is CASSLQGFTPQYGYTF. CDR3 nucleotide sequence: TGTGCCAGCAGCTTGCAGGGTTTTACCCCGCAATATGGCTACACCTTC. V gene TRBV5-6 combines with J gene TRBJ1-2; possibly TRBD1 for D (5 bases). This CDR3 has 16 residues. CDR1 is SGHDT, CDR2 YYEEEE, per germline. Trimming stripped 1 base from V and 5 bases from J, with 18 bases between. Based on the CDR3 plus reference TRBV5-6 and TRBJ1-2, the full variable domain is DAGVTQSPTHLIKTRGQQVTLRCSPKSGHDTVSWYQQALGQGPQFIFQYYEEEERQRGNFPDRFSGHQFPNYSSELNVNALLLGDSALYLCASSLQGFTPQYGYTFGSGTRLTVV.

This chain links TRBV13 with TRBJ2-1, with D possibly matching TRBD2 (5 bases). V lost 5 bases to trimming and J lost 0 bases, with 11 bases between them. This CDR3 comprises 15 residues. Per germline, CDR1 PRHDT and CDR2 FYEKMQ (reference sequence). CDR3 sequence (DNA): TGTGCCAGCAGCGCGAGCGGAAGCTCCTACAATGAGCAGTTCTTC. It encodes CASSASGSSYNEQFF.

Written as DNA, the CDR3 is TGTGCCAGCAGCTTGACAGGCCAGGCCGGCTCCTACGAGCAGTACTTC. Protein: CASSLTGQAGSYEQYF. The V and J genes are TRBV5-8 and TRBJ2-7, with TRBD1 as a possible D gene (5 bases). Trimming stripped 1 base from V and 0 bases from J, with 14 bases between. This CDR3 is built from 16 residues. The germline gives CDR1 SGHTS, CDR2 YDEGEE.

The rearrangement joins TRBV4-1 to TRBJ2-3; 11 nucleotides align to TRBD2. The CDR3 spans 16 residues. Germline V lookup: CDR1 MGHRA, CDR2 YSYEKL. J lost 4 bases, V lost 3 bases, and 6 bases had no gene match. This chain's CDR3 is CASSHTLAGDPDTQYF. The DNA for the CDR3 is TGCGCCAGCAGCCACACACTAGCGGGAGACCCAGATACGCAGTATTTT.

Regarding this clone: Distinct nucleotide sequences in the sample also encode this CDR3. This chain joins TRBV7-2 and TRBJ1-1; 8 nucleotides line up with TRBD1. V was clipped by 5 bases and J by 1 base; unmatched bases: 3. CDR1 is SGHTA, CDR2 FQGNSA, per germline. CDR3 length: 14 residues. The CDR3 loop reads CASSLGTGNTEAFF. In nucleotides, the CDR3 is TGTGCCAGCAGCCTAGGGACAGGGAACACTGAAGCTTTCTTT.

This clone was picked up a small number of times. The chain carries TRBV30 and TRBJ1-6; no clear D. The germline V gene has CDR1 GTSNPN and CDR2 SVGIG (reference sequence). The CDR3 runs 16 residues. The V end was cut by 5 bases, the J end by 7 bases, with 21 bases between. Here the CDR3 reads CAWEAPVWVNNSPLHF. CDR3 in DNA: TGTGCCTGGGAGGCCCCTGTTTGGGTGAACAATTCACCCCTCCACTTT.

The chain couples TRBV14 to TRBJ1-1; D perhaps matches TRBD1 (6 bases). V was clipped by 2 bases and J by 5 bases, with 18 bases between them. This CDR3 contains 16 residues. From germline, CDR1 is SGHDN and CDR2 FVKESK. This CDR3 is CASSQIDFRGGTEAFF. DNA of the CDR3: TGTGCCAGCAGCCAAATCGACTTCAGGGGTGGGACTGAAGCTTTCTTT. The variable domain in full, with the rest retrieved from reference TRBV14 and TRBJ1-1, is EAGVTQFPSHSVIEKGQTVTLRCDPISGHDNLYWYRRVMGKEIKFLLHFVKESKQDESGMPNNRFLAERTGGTYSTLKVQPAELEDSGVYFCASSQIDFRGGTEAFFGQGTRLTVV.

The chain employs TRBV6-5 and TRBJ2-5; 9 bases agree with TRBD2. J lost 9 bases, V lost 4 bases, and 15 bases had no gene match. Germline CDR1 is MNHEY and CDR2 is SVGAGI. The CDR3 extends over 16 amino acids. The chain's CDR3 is CASSSPASGAPLAQYF. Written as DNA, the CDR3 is TGTGCCAGCAGTTCCCCGGCTAGCGGGGCCCCGCTGGCCCAGTACTTC.

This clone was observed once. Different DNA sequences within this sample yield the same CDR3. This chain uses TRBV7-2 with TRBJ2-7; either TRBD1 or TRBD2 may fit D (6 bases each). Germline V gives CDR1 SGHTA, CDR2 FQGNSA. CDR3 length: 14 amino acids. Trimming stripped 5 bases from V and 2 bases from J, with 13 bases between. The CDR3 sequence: CASSPERGAYEQYF. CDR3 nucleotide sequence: TGTGCCAGCAGCCCTGAAAGGGGGGCCTACGAGCAGTACTTC. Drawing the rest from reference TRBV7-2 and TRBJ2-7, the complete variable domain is GAGVSQSPSNKVTEKGKDVELRCDPISGHTALYWYRQSLGQGLEFLIYFQGNSAPDKSGLPSDRFSAERTGGSVSTLTIQRTQQEDSAVYLCASSPERGAYEQYFGPGTRLTVT.

The CDR3 is CASKVRDGSYEQYF. DNA for the CDR3: TGTGCCAGCAAAGTTCGGGACGGATCCTACGAGCAGTACTTC. This chain joins TRBV6-1 and TRBJ2-7; D might be TRBD1 or TRBD2, each matching 5 bases. The CDR3 extends over 14 amino acids. Trimming cost V 7 bases and J 1 base, with 14 bases left between them. Germline lookup yields CDR1 MNHNS and CDR2 SASEGT.

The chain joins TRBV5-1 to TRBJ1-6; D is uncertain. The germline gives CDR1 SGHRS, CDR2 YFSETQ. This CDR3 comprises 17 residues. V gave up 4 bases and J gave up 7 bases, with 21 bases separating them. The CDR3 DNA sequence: TGCGCCAGCAGCCCTAGTTACAGTCGGGGTGGGAATTCACCCCTCCACTTT. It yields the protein CASSPSYSRGGNSPLHF.

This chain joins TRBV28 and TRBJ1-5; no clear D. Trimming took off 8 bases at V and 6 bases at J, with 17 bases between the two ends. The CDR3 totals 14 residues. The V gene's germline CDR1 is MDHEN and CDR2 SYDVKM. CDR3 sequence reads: CASVPLVVGQPQHF. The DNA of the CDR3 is TGTGCCAGCGTCCCACTAGTGGTGGGTCAGCCCCAGCATTTT.